The 25 T cell receptor beta chains listed next were all sequenced from one sample in a study of shared clonotypes between healthy human individuals (TCRdb year 2020). The library was prepared using the immunoSEQ multiplex PCR assay. TCRdb took this table from immuneACCESS and kept in-frame rearrangements with V and J called. Such tables lack part of the clones; where checked against another copy, unresolved V genes explain under half of the gap, and the rest is unexplained. The table for this sample lists 2 million to 3 million clones; under 95% of them were counted only once. Roughly 0.36% of the sample is in the top ten clones. Material for sequencing was naive CD4+ T cells from PBMCs. The meaning of the sample's cell subset or site label: CD45RA+ positively selected. The source is a man between 18 and 35 years old in good health. Some clones in this sample may be carry-over from other donors' samples.

This chain connects TRBV11-1 to TRBJ1-1; D call uncertain. Trimming took 0 bases from V and 6 from J, leaving 8 bases between them. Germline CDR1 reads SGHAT; CDR2 reads FQDESV (reference sequence). CDR3 length: 13 amino acids. CDR3 bases: TGTGCCAGCAGCTTAGCTGGAGGCGCTGAAGCTTTCTTT. This sequence encodes CASSLAGGAEAFF. Full variable domain (missing parts from reference TRBV11-1 and TRBJ1-1): EAEVAQSPRYKITEKSQAVAFWCDPISGHATLYWYRQILGQGPELLVQFQDESVVDDSQLPKDRFSAERLKGVDSTLKIQPAELGDSAMYLCASSLAGGAEAFFGQGTRLTVV.

The genes are TRBV27 and TRBJ2-6; D perhaps matches TRBD1 (6 bases). CDR3 length: 18 residues. From germline, CDR1 is MNHEY and CDR2 SMNVEV (reference sequence). V dropped 6 bases and J dropped 2 bases, with 20 bases sitting between them. The CDR3 nucleotides read TGTGCCAGCAGCCGGGAACCACCAACAGGGCCTGGGGCCAACGTCCTGACTTTC. Protein: CASSREPPTGPGANVLTF.

This clone was found once. The genes are TRBV6-5 and TRBJ2-4; D unclear. The CDR3 is made up of 13 amino acids. V was clipped by 5 bases and J by 3 bases, with 8 bases between them. CDR1 and CDR2 from the germline V gene are MNHEY and SVGAGI. Here the CDR3 DNA reads TGTGCCAGCAGTGCAGGCTTCAAAAACATTCAGTACTTC. Translation: CASSAGFKNIQYF.

The chain joins TRBV11-2 to TRBJ2-3; D call uncertain. V gave up 5 bases and J gave up 5 bases, with 11 bases separating them. The CDR3 runs 13 residues. Germline loops: CDR1 SGHAT, CDR2 FQNNGV. CDR3 residues: CASSPELIDTQYF. CDR3 nucleotides: TGTGCCAGCAGCCCCGAGTTAATAGATACGCAGTATTTT. The full variable domain, in which reference TRBV11-2 and TRBJ2-3 provide the parts outside the CDR3, is EAGVAQSPRYKIIEKRQSVAFWCNPISGHATLYWYQQILGQGPKLLIQFQNNGVVDDSQLPKDRFSAERLKGVDSTLKIQPAKLEDSAVYLCASSPELIDTQYFGPGTRLTVL.

The rearrangement joins TRBV29-1 to TRBJ2-1; D remains unclear. This CDR3 region has 11 residues. Looked up from germline, CDR1 is SQVTM and CDR2 is ANQGSEA. The ends were cut back, 1 base at V and 5 bases at J, with 3 bases in the middle. Here the CDR3 DNA reads TGCAGCGTTGAAGGGAACAATGAGCAGTTCTTC. Translating it yields CSVEGNNEQFF.

The chain uses TRBV5-1 and TRBJ2-5; 10 nucleotides line up with TRBD1. V trimming: 3 bases; J trimming: 4 bases; junction bases outside the gene matches: 9. Germline-derived CDR1 and CDR2 are SGHRS and YFSETQ. CDR3 size: 16 residues. CDR3 sequence reads: CASSSEMGQGSETQYF. CDR3 DNA sequence: TGCGCCAGCAGCTCGGAAATGGGACAGGGGTCAGAGACCCAGTACTTC.

Details on this clone: The same CDR3 is also encoded by other DNA sequences in this sample. The V gene is TRBV5-1, the J gene TRBJ1-3; D unclear. CDR3 length: 15 amino acids. Germline lookup yields CDR1 SGHRS and CDR2 YFSETQ. The germline V and J ends were trimmed by 0 bases and 0 bases, with 7 bases remaining between them. CDR3 sequence reads: CASSLDSISGNTIYF. CDR3 sequence (DNA): TGCGCCAGCAGCTTGGACAGTATCTCTGGAAACACCATATATTTT.

V is TRBV5-1 and J is TRBJ1-1; no clear D gene. CDR1 SGHRS and CDR2 YFSETQ come from the germline V gene. V was trimmed by 2 bases and J by 1 base, leaving 18 bases between them. The CDR3 is made up of 17 amino acids. CDR3: CASSFVRALEGNTEAFF. For the CDR3, the DNA is TGCGCCAGCAGCTTCGTTCGGGCCCTTGAGGGGAACACTGAAGCTTTCTTT.

The chain couples TRBV5-1 to TRBJ2-3; TRBD2 matches 13 bases. CDR1 is SGHRS, CDR2 YFSETQ, per germline. This CDR3 comprises 16 residues. V was clipped by 4 bases and J by 2 bases; unmatched bases: 4. As DNA, the CDR3 is TGCGCCAGCAGCCGAGGACTAGCGGGAGACACAGATACGCAGTATTTT. Protein sequence: CASSRGLAGDTDTQYF. Full variable domain (remainder filled in from reference TRBV5-1 and TRBJ2-3): KAGVTQTPRYLIKTRGQQVTLSCSPISGHRSVSWYQQTPGQGLQFLFEYFSETQRNKGNFPGRFSGRQFSNSRSEMNVSTLELGDSALYLCASSRGLAGDTDTQYFGPGTRLTVL.

This clone was recorded a few times. This same CDR3 is encoded by further DNA sequences in the sample. The chain links TRBV5-4 to TRBJ2-2; D is unresolved. V was trimmed by 0 bases and J by 6 bases, leaving 3 bases between them. The CDR3 has 12 amino acids. Germline values: CDR1 SGHNT, CDR2 YYREEE (reference sequence). The CDR3: CASSLDSGELFF. The CDR3 DNA is TGTGCCAGCAGCTTGGACTCCGGGGAGCTGTTTTTT.

V is TRBV4-1 and J is TRBJ2-1; 7 nucleotides align to TRBD2. Germline V CDR1 and CDR2: MGHRA, YSYEKL. The length of the CDR3 is 14 residues. Unmatched junction bases numbered 1, after V lost 4 bases and J lost 1 base. The CDR3 DNA reads TGCGCCAGCAGCCTGGGACTATCCTACAATGAGCAGTTCTTC. It yields the protein CASSLGLSYNEQFF.

The genes are TRBV5-6 and TRBJ1-2; maybe TRBD1 (6 bases). V dropped 5 bases and J dropped 4 bases, with 15 bases sitting between them. The germline V gene encodes CDR1 SGHDT and CDR2 YYEEEE. This CDR3 has 14 residues. The CDR3 region has the DNA TGTGCCAGCAGGGCGACAGGCCGCGTCTATGGCTACACCTTC. Translation: CASRATGRVYGYTF. Filled out from reference TRBV5-6 and TRBJ1-2, the complete variable domain reads DAGVTQSPTHLIKTRGQQVTLRCSPKSGHDTVSWYQQALGQGPQFIFQYYEEEERQRGNFPDRFSGHQFPNYSSELNVNALLLGDSALYLCASRATGRVYGYTFGSGTRLTVV.

The rearrangement joins TRBV19 to TRBJ2-2; D may be TRBD2 (6 bases). This CDR3 region has 17 residues. V lost 5 bases, J lost 0 bases, and 16 bases lay in between. CDR1 and CDR2 from the germline V gene are LNHDA and SQIVND (reference sequence). The CDR3 bases are TGTGCCAGTAGTGTGGAGGGACTCCTCGCGAACACCGGGGAGCTGTTTTTT. This codes for CASSVEGLLANTGELFF.

In the case of this clone: A junction boundary mismatches the germline segment, possibly from a read error. CDR3 protein: CASSVGAGPLHF. As DNA, the CDR3 is TGTGCCAGCAGCGTAGGGGCAGGCCCTCTGCACTTC. The chain uses TRBV9 and TRBJ2-4; no clear D. Germline CDR1 SGDLS, CDR2 YYNGEE. The CDR3 sequence is 12 residues long.

The chain combines TRBV18 with TRBJ2-7; a weak D match, TRBD1 (6 bases). The V and J ends lost 3 bases and 0 bases respectively, with 15 bases between them. Per the germline V gene, CDR1 is KGHSH and CDR2 is LQKENI. The length of the CDR3 is 16 residues. CDR3: CASSPFTQGSSYEQYF. CDR3 DNA sequence: TGTGCCAGCTCACCCTTTACTCAGGGGAGCTCCTACGAGCAGTACTTC.

This rearrangement joins TRBV4-3 to TRBJ2-7; D is possibly TRBD2 (5 bases). The V gene's germline CDR1 is LGHNA and CDR2 YSLEER. The CDR3 consists of 17 residues. Trimming shortened V by 4 bases and J by 0 bases, and 19 bases separated the two germline ends. The CDR3 region is CASSLEIGPGSSYEQYF. The DNA for the CDR3 is TGCGCCAGCAGCCTAGAGATCGGACCGGGAAGCTCCTACGAGCAGTACTTC.

The J gene is TRBJ1-4, the V gene TRBV4-2; no definite D call. This CDR3 is 15 amino acids long. V was clipped by 5 bases and J by 4 bases, with 14 bases between them. In germline, CDR1 is LGHNA, CDR2 YNFKEQ. The CDR3 is CASSAEAADNEKLFF. The CDR3 region has the DNA TGTGCCAGCAGCGCCGAGGCAGCAGATAATGAAAAACTGTTTTTT.

The CDR3 spells CASSARDRNTGELFF. The CDR3 DNA reads TGTGCCAGCAGCGCCCGGGACAGGAACACCGGGGAGCTGTTTTTT. This sequence joins TRBV9 and TRBJ2-2; 7 nucleotides match TRBD1. The V and J ends lost 3 bases and 1 base, in that order; junction bases with no gene match: 3. The CDR3 sequence is 15 residues long. From germline, CDR1 is SGDLS and CDR2 YYNGEE.

The chain is built from TRBV6-6 and TRBJ2-7, with 9 nucleotides matching TRBD2. Germline CDR1 is MNHNY and CDR2 is SVGAGI (reference sequence). The trim removed 6 bases at V and 9 bases at J, leaving 9 bases unmatched. There are 13 residues in the CDR3. CDR3 nucleotides: TGTGCCAGCAGCGTAGCGGGAGTAAACGTGCAGTACTTC. It yields the protein CASSVAGVNVQYF.

The CDR3: CASSESLGTANTIYF. The CDR3 DNA is TGCGCCAGCAGTGAGTCGCTCGGGACAGCAAACACCATATATTTT. The chain employs TRBV10-1 and TRBJ1-3, with 7 bases fitting TRBD1. CDR1 and CDR2 (germline): WNHNN, SYGVQD (reference sequence). The CDR3 contains 15 residues. Trimming cost V 0 bases and J 6 bases; bases outside gene matches: 5.

The rearrangement uses TRBV7-3 and TRBJ2-6; D is undetermined. Germline CDR1 SGHTA, CDR2 FQGTGA. The ends were cut back, 5 bases at V and 0 bases at J, with 14 bases in the middle. The CDR3 loop spans 17 amino acids. The CDR3 nucleotides read TGTGCCAGCAGCCCCACAGCTGGGCTCTCTGGGGCCAACGTCCTGACTTTC. Its protein is CASSPTAGLSGANVLTF.

The genes are TRBV28 and TRBJ1-5; TRBD1 might be the D (5 bases). Germline V lookup: CDR1 MDHEN, CDR2 SYDVKM. Deletions cut 7 bases from V and 6 bases from J, with 10 bases between. The CDR3 runs 12 residues. The CDR3 bases are TGTGCCAGCATCAGGGTGGGTCAGCCCCAGCATTTT. Its translation is CASIRVGQPQHF.

The chain uses TRBV19 and TRBJ1-1, with D possibly matching TRBD1 (5 bases). Trimming took 5 bases from V and 1 from J, leaving 11 bases between them. The CDR3 length is 14 residues. Germline V CDR1 and CDR2: LNHDA, SQIVND (reference sequence). The CDR3 nucleotides read TGTGCCAGTAGTTTTGACAGCCGGAACACTGAAGCTTTCTTT. Amino acid sequence: CASSFDSRNTEAFF.

A note on this clone: The identical CDR3 is also encoded by other nucleotide sequences in the sample. The chain uses TRBV28 and TRBJ2-1; no firm D call. The V end was cut by 3 bases, the J end by 5 bases, with 2 bases between. CDR1 is MDHEN, CDR2 SYDVKM, per germline. This CDR3 region has 11 residues. In nucleotides, the CDR3 is TGTGCCAGCAGTTTTCACAATGAGCAGTTCTTC. Its translation is CASSFHNEQFF. Combining the CDR3 with reference TRBV28 and TRBJ2-1 gives the whole variable domain DVKVTQSSRYLVKRTGEKVFLECVQDMDHENMFWYRQDPGLGLRLIYFSYDVKMKEKGDIPEGYSVSREKKERFSLILESASTNQTSMYLCASSFHNEQFFGPGTRLTVL.

The V and J genes are TRBV5-4 and TRBJ1-1; D might be TRBD1 (6 bases). The V end lost 5 bases, the J end lost 3 bases, and 17 bases lay between the germline ends. The length of the CDR3 is 15 residues. Germline CDR1 and CDR2: SGHNT and YYREEE (reference sequence). CDR3 region: CASRDAGVGDTEAFF. The DNA of the CDR3 is TGTGCCAGCAGGGATGCAGGGGTCGGGGACACTGAAGCTTTCTTT. The full variable domain, in which reference TRBV5-4 and TRBJ1-1 provide the parts outside the CDR3, is ETGVTQSPTHLIKTRGQQVTLRCSSQSGHNTVSWYQQALGQGPQFIFQYYREEENGRGNFPPRFSGLQFPNYSSELNVNALELDDSALYLCASRDAGVGDTEAFFGQGTRLTVV.